This T cell receptor beta chain was obtained from a study of early T cells in non-severe SARS-CoV-2 infection. Only a few counts were recorded for this clonotype. This CDR3 has 13 residues. From germline, CDR1 is KGHSH and CDR2 LQKENI. V was shortened by 4 bases and J by 7 bases, with 11 bases between the two germline ends. Using its own MiXCR run on the 5' RACE reads, TCRdb lists one record per CDR3 protein. This repertoire shows under 85,000 distinct CDR3 sequences, roughly 12% found once; its top ten account for around 15%. V is TRBV18 and J is TRBJ1-5; maybe TRBD1 (5 bases). The source is an adult who was a healthcare worker with PCR-confirmed SARS-CoV-2 infection or an uninfected control (not recorded which). The donor label of this sample is uncertain. Sequences were derived from whole blood, sampled at baseline. CDR3 region: CASSQGSKQPQHF. The CDR3 DNA is TGTGCCAGCTCACAGGGGTCGAAGCAGCCCCAGCATTTT.